Below, one TCR beta chain is given with its context. Its antigen remains unidentified. Primers for the PCR totalled 60 Vbeta and 13 Jbeta. This table comes from immunoSEQ multiplex PCR, and its TCRdb copy is limited to in-frame clones, with some not included. The table includes approximately 70,000 clones, around 70% detected once. The source of the sample is a study of cytomegalovirus exposure and HLA in healthy donors. The study, taken as a whole, reports: Researchers catalogued about 150 TCR beta chains as cytomegalovirus-associated.

The germline V gene has CDR1 SNHLY and CDR2 FYNNEI. The CDR3 runs 16 residues. Trimming removed 5 bases from V and 5 bases from J; junction bases left unmatched: 10. Sequencing was done on a sample of PBMCs. This receptor was obtained from a woman aged 25 to 45 in good health and CMV-seropositive. The chain is built from TRBV2 and TRBJ2-3, with 10 bases identical to TRBD2. This chain's CDR3 is CASSPFLAGGLDTQYF. In DNA, the CDR3 is TGTGCCAGCAGTCCTTTTTTAGCGGGAGGTTTAGATACGCAGTATTTT.